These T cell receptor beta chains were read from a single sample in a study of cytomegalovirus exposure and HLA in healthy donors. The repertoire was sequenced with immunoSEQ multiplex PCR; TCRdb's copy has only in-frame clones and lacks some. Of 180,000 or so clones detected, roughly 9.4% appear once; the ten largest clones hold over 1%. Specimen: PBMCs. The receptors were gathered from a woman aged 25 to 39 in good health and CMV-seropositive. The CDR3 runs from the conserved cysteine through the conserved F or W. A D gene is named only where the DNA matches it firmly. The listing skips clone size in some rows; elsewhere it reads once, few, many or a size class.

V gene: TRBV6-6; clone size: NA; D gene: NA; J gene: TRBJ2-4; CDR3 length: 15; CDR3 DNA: TGTGCCAGCAGTTACTCGAGCGAGGGAAAAAACATTCAGTACTTC; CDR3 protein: CASSYSSEGKNIQYF
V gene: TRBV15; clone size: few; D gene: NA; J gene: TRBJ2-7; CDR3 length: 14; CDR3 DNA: TGTGCCACCAGCAGGACAGGGAGGAGGTACGAGCAGTACTTC; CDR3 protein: CATSRTGRRYEQYF
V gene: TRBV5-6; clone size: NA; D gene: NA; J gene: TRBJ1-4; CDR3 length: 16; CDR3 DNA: TGTGCCAGCAGCTCCTTTCTTCGAGGGACTAATGAAAAACTGTTTTTT; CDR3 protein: CASSSFLRGTNEKLFF
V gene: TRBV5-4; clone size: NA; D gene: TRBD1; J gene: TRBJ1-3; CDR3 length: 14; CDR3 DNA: TGTGCCAGCAGCAGACAGGGGCGCGGGAACACCATATATTTT; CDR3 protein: CASSRQGRGNTIYF
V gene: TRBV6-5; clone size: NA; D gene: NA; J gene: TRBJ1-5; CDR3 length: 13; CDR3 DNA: TGTGCCAGCAGTTATGCGGTGAATCAGCCCCAGCATTTT; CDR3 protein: CASSYAVNQPQHF
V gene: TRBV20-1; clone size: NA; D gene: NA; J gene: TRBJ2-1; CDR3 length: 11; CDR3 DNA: TGCAGTGCTAGAGGCGAAAATGAGCAGTTCTTC; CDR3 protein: CSARGENEQFF
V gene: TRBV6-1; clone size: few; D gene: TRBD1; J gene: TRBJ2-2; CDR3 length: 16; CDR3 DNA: TGTGCCAGCAGTGAATCAGGGACAGGGGTTAGTAGGGAGCTGTTTTTT; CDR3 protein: CASSESGTGVSRELFF
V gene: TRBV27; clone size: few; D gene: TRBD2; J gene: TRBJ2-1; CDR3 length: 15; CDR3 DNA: TGTGCCAGCAGCGTAGCGGGAGCAACCTACAATGAGCAGTTCTTC; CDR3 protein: CASSVAGATYNEQFF
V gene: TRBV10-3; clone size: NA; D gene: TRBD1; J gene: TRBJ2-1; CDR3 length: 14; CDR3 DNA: TGTGCCATCAGTGAACAGGGGCCCTACAATGAGCAGTTCTTC; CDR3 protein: CAISEQGPYNEQFF
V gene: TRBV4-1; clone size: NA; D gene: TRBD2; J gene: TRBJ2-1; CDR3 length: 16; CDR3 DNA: TGCGCCAGCAGCCCGCGGACTAGCGGGAGGGCCTCTGAGCAGTTCTTC; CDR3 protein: CASSPRTSGRASEQFF
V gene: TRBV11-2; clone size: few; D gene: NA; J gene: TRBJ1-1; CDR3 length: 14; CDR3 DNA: TGTGCCAGCAGCTGGATGGAGGGCTACACTGAAGCTTTCTTT; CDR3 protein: CASSWMEGYTEAFF
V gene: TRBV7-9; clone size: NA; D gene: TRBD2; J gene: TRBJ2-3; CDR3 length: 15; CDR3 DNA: TGTGCCAGCAGCCTCTCAGCGGGAGGGCCAGATACGCAGTATTTT; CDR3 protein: CASSLSAGGPDTQYF
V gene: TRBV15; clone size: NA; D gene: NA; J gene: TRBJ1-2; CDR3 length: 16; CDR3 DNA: TGTGCCACCAGCAGCGACGAAAAGACAGCACACTATGGCTACACCTTC; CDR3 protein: CATSSDEKTAHYGYTF
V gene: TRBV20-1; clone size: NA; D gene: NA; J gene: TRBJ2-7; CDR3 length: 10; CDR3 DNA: TGCAGCTGCCCAAGGGGGAGTAGGAACTTC; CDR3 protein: CSCPRGSRNF
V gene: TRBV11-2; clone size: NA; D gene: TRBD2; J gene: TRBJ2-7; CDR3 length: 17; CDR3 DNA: TGTGCCAGCAGCTTAGGGACGGGGACTAGCGGGTTCTACGAGCAGTACTTC; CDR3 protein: CASSLGTGTSGFYEQYF
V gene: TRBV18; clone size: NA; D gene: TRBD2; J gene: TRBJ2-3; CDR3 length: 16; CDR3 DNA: TGTGCCAGCTCACCAAAGGGCCTAGCGGGAGTTGATACGCAGTATTTT; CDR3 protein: CASSPKGLAGVDTQYF
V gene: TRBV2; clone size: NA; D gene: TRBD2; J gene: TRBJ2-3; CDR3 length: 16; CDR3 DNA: TGTGCCAGCAGTGAACGGACTAGAACTAGCACAGATACGCAGTATTTT; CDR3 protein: CASSERTRTSTDTQYF
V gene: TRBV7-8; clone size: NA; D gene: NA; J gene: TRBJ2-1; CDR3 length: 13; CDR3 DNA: TGTGCCAGCAGCCCCTTCTTGGCCCGTGAGCAGTTCTTC; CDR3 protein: CASSPFLAREQFF